The 31 T cell receptor beta chains listed next were all sequenced from one sample in a study of blood T cells in healthy people across ages. For the second PCR, which ran for 7 to 11 cycles, a sample-barcoded 5' primer and a J-beta primer mix were used. TCRdb re-called the 5' RACE reads with MiXCR, one entry per CDR3 protein. There are over a million distinct CDR3 sequences in the sample; 35% to 55% occur only once, and approximately 17% lies in the top ten. The sequenced sample was blood. The receptors stem from a woman aged 60-75 years in good health.

The chain recombines TRBV12-3 or TRBV12-4 with TRBJ2-1; D is possibly TRBD1 or TRBD2 (6 bases each). This CDR3 has 14 residues. V was clipped by 3 bases and J by 8 bases, with 14 bases between them. The chain's CDR3 is CASSFSFGGHEQFF. Written as DNA, the CDR3 is TGTGCCAGCAGTTTCTCCTTCGGGGGCCATGAGCAGTTCTTC.

This clonotype showed up just a few times. The chain links TRBV6-6 to TRBJ2-7; 10 positions match TRBD2. Trimming at V came to 7 bases and at J to 4 bases, leaving 7 bases not matched to a gene. The CDR3 loop spans 14 amino acids. The V gene's germline CDR1 is MNHNY and CDR2 SVGAGI (reference sequence). CDR3 loop: CASTSSGRKYEQYF. DNA of the CDR3: TGTGCCAGCACTAGTAGCGGGAGGAAGTACGAGCAGTACTTC.

This sequence joins TRBV7-9 and TRBJ2-7; the D is unclear. CDR1 and CDR2 (germline): SEHNR, FQNEAQ (reference sequence). The ends were cut back, 0 bases at V and 2 bases at J, with 8 bases in the middle. The CDR3 has 14 amino acids. The CDR3 spells CASSLALAAYEQYF. The DNA of the CDR3 is TGTGCCAGCAGCTTAGCGCTGGCAGCCTACGAGCAGTACTTC.

V and J are TRBV5-1 and TRBJ2-1; D is undetermined. Germline V gene lookup returns CDR1 SGHRS and CDR2 YFSETQ. The length of the CDR3 is 14 residues. V shed 0 bases and J shed 7 bases, with 11 bases lying between them. CDR3 nucleotides: TGCGCCAGCAGCTTGGCCCAGACTGGTAATGAGCAGTTCTTC. This gives the protein CASSLAQTGNEQFF.

In its sample, this clonotype was seen a few times. This chain connects TRBV29-1 to TRBJ2-2; a weak D match, TRBD1 (7 bases). The V end lost 7 bases, the J end lost 1 base, and 13 bases lay between the germline ends. The CDR3 has 14 residues. In germline, CDR1 is SQVTM, CDR2 ANQGSEA. The CDR3 region is CSARQGGNTGELFF. The CDR3 DNA follows: TGCAGCGCACGACAGGGAGGGAACACCGGGGAGCTGTTTTTT.

The V call is TRBV7-2, the J call TRBJ2-7; 7 bases map to TRBD2. V lost 5 bases and J lost 7; bases outside the gene matches: 14. Germline V gene lookup returns CDR1 SGHTA and CDR2 FQGNSA. This CDR3 region has 15 residues. The CDR3 loop reads CASSRSSGSYNEQYF. The CDR3 DNA is TGTGCCAGCAGCCGTTCTAGCGGTTCTTACAATGAGCAGTACTTC.

There are many counts of this clonotype. The rearrangement links TRBV12-3 or TRBV12-4 to TRBJ2-5; 8 nucleotides agree with TRBD2. There are 12 residues in the CDR3. V dropped 1 base and J dropped 11; count of bases not matched to a gene: 3. The CDR3 nucleotides read TGTGCCAGCAGTTTAGGCCAGCGGGAGCAGTACTTC. This gives the protein CASSLGQREQYF.

The chain employs TRBV10-3 and TRBJ2-1, with 9 bases fitting TRBD2. J gave up 7 bases and V 0 bases, and 10 bases lay outside the gene matches. This CDR3 has 17 amino acids. Germline values: CDR1 ENHRY, CDR2 SYGVKD. The CDR3 loop is CAISESTGTSSWNEQFF. CDR3 in DNA: TGTGCCATCAGTGAGTCGACCGGGACTAGCTCTTGGAATGAGCAGTTCTTC.

As concerns this clonotype: A much larger clone sits a single nucleotide away, making a read error possible. The chain employs TRBV11-2 and TRBJ2-7; no clear D gene. Trimming removed 1 base from V and 3 bases from J, with 4 bases in between. Germline-derived CDR1 and CDR2 are SGHAT and FQNNGV. The CDR3 contains 12 residues. CDR3 sequence reads: CASSLADYEQYF. The CDR3 nucleotides are TGTGCCAGCAGCTTAGCGGACTACGAGCAGTACTTC.

This clonotype was detected ten times or more. This chain joins TRBV5-1 and TRBJ2-7, with D uncertain. Germline CDR1 SGHRS, CDR2 YFSETQ. There are 14 residues in the CDR3. The V end lost 4 bases, the J end lost 3 bases, and 14 bases lay between the germline ends. The CDR3 loop is CASSPEDVFYEQYF. The CDR3, as DNA: TGCGCCAGCAGCCCTGAGGACGTCTTCTACGAGCAGTACTTC.

This clonotype has only one observation. This CDR3 reads CSARGGHDAVEQFF. The CDR3 coding sequence is TGCAGTGCTAGAGGTGGGCACGACGCGGTTGAGCAGTTCTTC. V is TRBV20-1 and J is TRBJ2-1; D not certain. CDR1 and CDR2 (germline): DFQATT, SNEGSKA (reference sequence). The CDR3 is made up of 14 amino acids. V gave up 1 base and J gave up 9 bases, with 16 bases separating them.

The chain joins TRBV28 to TRBJ2-5; D perhaps matches TRBD1 (5 bases). The DNA end is a closer match to TRBJ2-7, so the J assignment may be wrong. The length of the CDR3 is 15 residues. Germline V gene lookup returns CDR1 MDHEN and CDR2 SYDVKM. This CDR3 reads CASRDSLGDIYEQYF. The CDR3 DNA sequence: TGTGCCAGCAGAGACAGCCTTGGGGATATCTACGAGCAGTACTTC.

The CDR3 DNA reads as TGTGCCAGCAGTGAATTGGACGGTACCTACAATGAGCAGTTCTTC. It translates to CASSELDGTYNEQFF. This chain connects TRBV25-1 to TRBJ2-1; D remains ambiguous. Trimming stripped 1 base from V and 2 bases from J, with 9 bases between. The CDR3 has 15 amino acids. Germline lookup yields CDR1 MGHDK and CDR2 SYGVNS.

The J gene is TRBJ2-3, the V gene TRBV7-8; no clear D. Germline loops: CDR1 SGHVS, CDR2 FQNEAQ. Trimming pared 3 bases from V and 3 bases from J, leaving 16 bases between. The CDR3 contains 16 residues. The CDR3 region has the DNA TGTGCCAGCAGCTTTCGACTTAACCCTGTGACAGATACGCAGTATTTT. Translation gives CASSFRLNPVTDTQYF.

J is TRBJ2-5 and V is TRBV24-1, with 14 bases matching TRBD2. The DNA end lines up better with TRBJ2-1; the J call may be wrong. The CDR3 contains 16 residues. The V gene's germline CDR1 is KGHDR and CDR2 SFDVKD. CDR3 DNA: TGTGCCACCAGTGAGGGCGGGACTAGCGGGAGTCAGACCCAGTTCTTC. Its translation: CATSEGGTSGSQTQFF.

V and J are TRBV27 and TRBJ1-6, with 9 bases lining up with TRBD1. The V gene end was trimmed by 8 bases and the J gene end by 10 bases; junction bases not matched to a gene: 18. In germline, CDR1 is MNHEY, CDR2 SMNVEV (reference sequence). This CDR3 contains 17 residues. CDR3 amino acids: CASGRGGTGKVESPLHF. The CDR3 coding sequence is TGTGCCAGCGGAAGGGGGGGGACAGGGAAGGTCGAATCACCCCTCCACTTT.

V and J are TRBV9 and TRBJ2-2; no clear D gene. The ends were cut back, 5 bases at V and 6 bases at J, with 5 bases in the middle. The CDR3 totals 11 residues. Germline V gene lookup returns CDR1 SGDLS and CDR2 YYNGEE. As DNA, the CDR3 is TGTGCCAGCAGTGTTGCCGGGGAGCTGTTTTTT. Amino acid sequence: CASSVAGELFF.

This clonotype showed up just a few times. The chain employs TRBV7-9 and TRBJ2-7; D is perhaps TRBD1 (6 bases). Deletions cut 3 bases from V and 0 bases from J, with 9 bases between. The CDR3 contains 14 residues. In germline, CDR1 is SEHNR, CDR2 FQNEAQ (reference sequence). CDR3: CASSFKGDSYEQYF. The CDR3 DNA is TGTGCCAGCAGCTTCAAGGGGGACTCCTACGAGCAGTACTTC. The full variable domain, completed using reference TRBV7-9 and TRBJ2-7, is DTGVSQNPRHKITKRGQNVTFRCDPISEHNRLYWYRQTLGQGPEFLTYFQNEAQLEKSRLLSDRFSAERPKGSFSTLEIQRTEQGDSAMYLCASSFKGDSYEQYFGPGTRLTVT.

A few counts support this clonotype. The rearrangement joins TRBV12-3 or TRBV12-4 to TRBJ2-1; D might be TRBD2 (6 bases). This CDR3 spans 13 amino acids. With 6 bases removed from V and 10 bases from J, the gap between germline ends came to 16 bases. The CDR3 DNA reads as TGTGCCAGCAGCATCGAGGGACTTCAAGAGCAGTTCTTC. This encodes CASSIEGLQEQFF.

The chain links TRBV20-1 to TRBJ2-3, with TRBD1 matching 7 bases. This CDR3 spans 15 amino acids. Germline-derived CDR1 and CDR2 are DFQATT and SNEGSKA (reference sequence). With 0 bases clipped from V and 0 bases from J, the junction kept 3 bases outside the gene matches. CDR3 DNA: TGCAGTGCTAGAGATACAGGGGTTAGCACAGATACGCAGTATTTT. Protein: CSARDTGVSTDTQYF.

In its sample, this clonotype was seen once. V gene TRBV2 combines with J gene TRBJ2-7, with D perhaps matching TRBD1 or TRBD2 (5 bases each). CDR3 length equals 14 residues. The V end was cut by 7 bases, the J end by 1 base, with 14 bases between. The germline V gene encodes CDR1 SNHLY and CDR2 FYNNEI. The CDR3, as DNA: TGTGCCAGCATCCGGGACCGCATATCCTACGAGCAGTACTTC. Protein: CASIRDRISYEQYF.

This clonotype came up once. A much more abundant neighbour one base away suggests this may be a read error. The CDR3 loop reads CASSSTSGEGGIQYF. The CDR3 nucleotides are TGTGCCAGCAGCTCGACTAGCGGGGAGGGAGGCATTCAGTACTTC. V is TRBV7-2 and J is TRBJ2-7; TRBD2 agrees at 11 bases. The last part of the DNA fits TRBJ2-4 better; the J call may be wrong. CDR1 and CDR2 (germline): SGHTA, FQGNSA. The CDR3 covers 15 residues.

The chain employs TRBV6-2 or TRBV6-3 and TRBJ2-1; TRBD2 matches 11 bases. The germline gives CDR1 MNHEY, CDR2 SVGEGT. V lost 2 bases to trimming and J lost 7 bases; unmatched junction nucleotides: 7. The CDR3 is 16 amino acids. This CDR3 is CASSYTTSGSGNEQFF. In DNA form, the CDR3 reads TGTGCCAGCAGTTACACCACTAGCGGGAGTGGTAATGAGCAGTTCTTC.

The CDR3 loop reads CASSQGGLFRGINEKLFF. The CDR3 DNA is TGTGCCAGCAGCCAAGGAGGATTATTTAGGGGGATTAATGAAAAACTGTTTTTT. The rearrangement joins TRBV3-1 to TRBJ1-4, with D possibly being TRBD1 (6 bases). Trimming took off 1 base at V and 4 bases at J, with 19 bases between the two ends. The germline gives CDR1 LGHDT, CDR2 YNNKEL (reference sequence). CDR3 length: 18 amino acids.

This sequence joins TRBV10-3 and TRBJ2-1, with unresolved D. The CDR3 extends over 13 amino acids. CDR1 and CDR2 (germline): ENHRY, SYGVKD. V lost 6 bases and J 7 bases, leaving 13 bases between the germline ends. In DNA form, the CDR3 reads TGTGCCATCAGCCAGGTGGCCAAAAATGAGCAGTTCTTC. This gives the protein CAISQVAKNEQFF.

This clonotype was seen once. This CDR3 reads CSAEAGGRGEQYF. For the CDR3, the DNA is TGCAGCGCTGAGGCAGGAGGACGGGGCGAGCAGTACTTC. This chain uses TRBV29-1 with TRBJ2-4, with D maybe TRBD2 (5 bases). Gene TRBJ2-7 matches the end of the DNA better, so the J call may be wrong. Germline V gives CDR1 SQVTM, CDR2 ANQGSEA. This CDR3 comprises 13 residues.

There are many counts of this clonotype. J is TRBJ2-3 and V is TRBV7-9; D is undetermined. This CDR3 has 13 amino acids. Germline assignment: CDR1 SEHNR and CDR2 FQNEAQ (reference sequence). The germline V and J ends were trimmed by 1 base and 6 bases, with 8 bases remaining between them. The CDR3 spells CASSLGPSDTQYF. The CDR3 bases are TGTGCCAGCAGCTTAGGGCCTTCCGATACGCAGTATTTT.

This clonotype was observed a few times. The chain uses TRBV29-1 and TRBJ2-6; D is unclear. With 2 bases removed from V and 1 base from J, the gap between germline ends came to 6 bases. The CDR3 is 14 amino acids. Germline CDR1 is SQVTM and CDR2 is ANQGSEA. The CDR3 coding sequence is TGCAGCGTTGAATCCGGGTCTGGGGCCAACGTCCTGACTTTC. Translated: CSVESGSGANVLTF.

This clonotype was found a few times. The V gene is TRBV28, the J gene TRBJ2-2, with D perhaps being TRBD1 or TRBD2 (5 bases each). CDR1 MDHEN and CDR2 SYDVKM come from the germline V gene. V gave up 5 bases and J gave up 4 bases, with 14 bases separating them. The CDR3 loop spans 15 amino acids. Written as DNA, the CDR3 is TGTGCCAGCAGTCCGACCGCAGGGAGCACCGGGGAGCTGTTTTTT. Protein product: CASSPTAGSTGELFF.

This clonotype was seen a handful of times. The chain couples TRBV5-1 to TRBJ2-7; D is uncertain. This CDR3 has 14 residues. V was trimmed by 0 bases and J by 5 bases, leaving 12 bases between them. The germline gives CDR1 SGHRS, CDR2 YFSETQ. The CDR3 is CASSLAFGKHEQYF. CDR3 sequence (DNA): TGCGCCAGCAGCTTGGCCTTTGGGAAGCACGAGCAGTACTTC.

The gene calls are TRBV10-2 and TRBJ1-1; D perhaps matches TRBD1 (5 bases). The V gene's germline CDR1 is WSHSY and CDR2 SAAADI. V lost 9 bases to trimming and J lost 2 bases, with 16 bases between them. This CDR3 is 14 amino acids long. The CDR3 protein is CASRAGSLNTEAFF. The CDR3 DNA follows: TGCGCCAGTCGAGCAGGGTCCCTAAACACTGAAGCTTTCTTT.